These 2 T cell receptor beta chains share one sample of origin, sequenced in a study of PD-L1 blockade in urothelial cancer. The method was immunoSEQ multiplex PCR; TCRdb's version includes in-frame clones alone and lacks a portion of them. Here the sample spans tens of thousands of clones, 75% to 85% being singletons. Time point here: pretreatment peripheral blood. Material: PBMCs, obtained around atezolizumab (anti-PD-L1) treatment. These receptors originate from a man aged 65 to 79 with urothelial cancer.

V gene TRBV5-4 combines with J gene TRBJ2-7; D may be TRBD1 (6 bases). The germline V and J ends were trimmed by 1 base and 4 bases, with 9 bases remaining between them. Germline CDR1 is SGHNT and CDR2 is YYREEE (reference sequence). The length of the CDR3 is 13 residues. The CDR3 here is CASSLQGSYEQYF. In DNA form, the CDR3 reads TGTGCCAGCAGCTTGCAGGGGTCGTACGAGCAGTACTTC.

This chain joins TRBV18 and TRBJ2-1; no firm D call. There are 13 residues in the CDR3. The V end lost 4 bases, the J end lost 7 bases, and 11 bases lay between the germline ends. Germline V gene data show CDR1 as KGHSH and CDR2 as LQKENI. The chain's CDR3 is CASSQRPENEQFF. For the CDR3, the DNA is TGTGCCAGCTCACAGCGTCCAGAGAATGAGCAGTTCTTC.